The clone carrying this T cell receptor (beta chain) has just a few counts. Its antigen is currently unknown. The data derive from a study of CD8+ T cells in alopecia areata. Points from the study as a whole: Higher clonality than in normal scalp was seen in lesional scalp, especially alopecia totalis/universalis.

The CDR3 is 15 residues long. Germline CDR1 and CDR2: LNHDA and SQIVND (reference sequence). The V and J ends lost 0 bases and 3 bases respectively, with 12 bases between them. Following extraction, RNA underwent reverse transcription to cDNA, which served as the sequencing template. Measured with immunoSEQ multiplex PCR; TCRdb has only the in-frame clones, and not every one. The repertoire includes roughly 200,000 clones, about 61% of them detected once, and around 5% sits in the top ten. What was sequenced was CD8+ T cells sorted from blood. This clonotype originated in a human donor in good health. The chain joins TRBV19 to TRBJ2-7, with D perhaps matching TRBD1 (5 bases). This CDR3 is CASSIDGGQGYEQYF. The CDR3 DNA sequence: TGTGCCAGTAGTATAGACGGTGGGCAGGGCTACGAGCAGTACTTC.